This T cell receptor beta chain emerged from a study of CD4 and CD8 cells across lung adenocarcinoma regions. Samples came from patients with localized non-small cell lung adenocarcinoma. As for this clonotype: An end of the junction does not agree with germline; a read error may underlie this.

MiXCR, applied by TCRdb to the PCR reads, yields one record per CDR3 protein. The repertoire holds about 7,700 distinct CDR3 sequences, roughly 50% seen once, with around 19% in the top ten. This CDR3 region has 15 residues. Germline-derived CDR1 and CDR2 are MNHNS and SASEGT. The clonotype originates from a female donor with lung adenocarcinoma. The CD4 and CD8 labels of this study may be unreliable. Sequencing used CD8+ T cells from the center of a lung tumor. The chain links TRBV6-1 to TRBJ2-3; D could derive from TRBD1 or TRBD2 (5 bases each). CDR3 DNA: TGTGCCGGGGGTTTTCAGGCTGGTAGCTACGATACGCAGTACTTT. Translated, it gives CAGGFQAGSYDTQYF.